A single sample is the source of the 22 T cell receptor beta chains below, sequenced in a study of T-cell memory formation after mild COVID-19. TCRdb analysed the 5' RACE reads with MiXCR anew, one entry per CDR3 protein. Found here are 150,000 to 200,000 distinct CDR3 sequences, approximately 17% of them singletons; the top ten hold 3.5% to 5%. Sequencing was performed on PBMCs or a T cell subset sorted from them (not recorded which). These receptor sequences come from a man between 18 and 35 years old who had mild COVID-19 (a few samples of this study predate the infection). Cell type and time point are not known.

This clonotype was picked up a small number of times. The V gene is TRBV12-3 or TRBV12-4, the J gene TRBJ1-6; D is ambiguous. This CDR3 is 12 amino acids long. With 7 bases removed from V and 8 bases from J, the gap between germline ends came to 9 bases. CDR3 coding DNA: TGTGCCAGCACCCGGCTCGATTCACCCCTCCACTTT. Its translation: CASTRLDSPLHF.

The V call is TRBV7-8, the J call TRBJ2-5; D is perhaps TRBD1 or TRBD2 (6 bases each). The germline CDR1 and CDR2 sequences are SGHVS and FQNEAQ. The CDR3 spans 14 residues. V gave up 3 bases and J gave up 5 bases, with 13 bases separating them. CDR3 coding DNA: TGTGCCAGCAGCTTCAGGCAGGGGAGGGAGACCCAGTACTTC. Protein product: CASSFRQGRETQYF.

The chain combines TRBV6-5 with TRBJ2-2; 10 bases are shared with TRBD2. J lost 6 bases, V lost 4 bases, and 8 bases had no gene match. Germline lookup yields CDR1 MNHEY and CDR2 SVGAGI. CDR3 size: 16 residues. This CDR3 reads CASSSSGTSDPGELFF. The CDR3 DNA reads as TGTGCCAGCAGTTCATCCGGGACTAGCGACCCCGGGGAGCTGTTTTTT.

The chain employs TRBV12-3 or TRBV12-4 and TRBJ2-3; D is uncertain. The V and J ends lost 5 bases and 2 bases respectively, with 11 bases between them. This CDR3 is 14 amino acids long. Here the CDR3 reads CASSPRTNTDTQYF. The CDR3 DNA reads TGTGCCAGCAGTCCGCGGACCAACACAGATACGCAGTATTTT.

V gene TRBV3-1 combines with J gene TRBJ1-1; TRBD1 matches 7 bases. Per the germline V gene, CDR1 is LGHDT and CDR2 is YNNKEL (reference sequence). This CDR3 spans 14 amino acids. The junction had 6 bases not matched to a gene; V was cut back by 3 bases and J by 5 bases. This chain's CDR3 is CASSHRDSETEAFF. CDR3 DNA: TGTGCCAGCAGCCACCGGGACAGTGAGACTGAAGCTTTCTTT.

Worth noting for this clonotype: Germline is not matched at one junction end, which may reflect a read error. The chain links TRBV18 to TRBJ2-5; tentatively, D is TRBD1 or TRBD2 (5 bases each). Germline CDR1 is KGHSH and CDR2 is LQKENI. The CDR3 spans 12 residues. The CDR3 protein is CLTRGPEETQYF. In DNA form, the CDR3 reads TGCCTTACGAGGGGCCCGGAAGAGACCCAGTACTTC.

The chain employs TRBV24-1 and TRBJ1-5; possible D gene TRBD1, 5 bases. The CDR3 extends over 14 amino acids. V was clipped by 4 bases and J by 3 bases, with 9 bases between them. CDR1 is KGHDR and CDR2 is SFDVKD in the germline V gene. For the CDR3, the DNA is TGTGCCACCAGTGACCCGACAGTCAATCAGCCCCAGCATTTT. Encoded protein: CATSDPTVNQPQHF.

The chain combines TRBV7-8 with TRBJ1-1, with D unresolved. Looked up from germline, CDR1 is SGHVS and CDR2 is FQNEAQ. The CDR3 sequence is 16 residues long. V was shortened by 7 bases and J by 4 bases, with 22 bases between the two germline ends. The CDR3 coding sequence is TGTGCCAGCACCGTTTCCTCAAACCCGCTGGGCACTGAAGCTTTCTTT. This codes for CASTVSSNPLGTEAFF.

As DNA, the CDR3 is TGTGCCAGCAGCCCTGGGGGGGGCCTGGGGGCCACTGAAGCTTTCTTT. It is translated as CASSPGGGLGATEAFF. The chain combines TRBV3-1 with TRBJ1-1; perhaps TRBD1 as D (6 bases). The CDR3 has 16 residues. The V end lost 4 bases, the J end lost 4 bases, and 19 bases lay between the germline ends. Per the germline V gene, CDR1 is LGHDT and CDR2 is YNNKEL (reference sequence).

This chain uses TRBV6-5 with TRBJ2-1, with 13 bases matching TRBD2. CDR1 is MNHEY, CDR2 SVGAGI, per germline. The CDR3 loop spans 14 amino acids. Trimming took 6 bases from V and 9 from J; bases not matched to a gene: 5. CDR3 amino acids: CASRGLAGVGEQFF. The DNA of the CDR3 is TGTGCCAGCAGAGGACTAGCGGGGGTTGGTGAGCAGTTCTTC.

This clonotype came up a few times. In nucleotides, the CDR3 is TGTGCCAGCAGTAGCCAGGGGTTCACCGGGGAGCTGTTTTTT. It specifies CASSSQGFTGELFF. The gene calls are TRBV6-5 and TRBJ2-2; maybe TRBD1 (6 bases). CDR3 length: 14 residues. Trimming took off 5 bases at V and 4 bases at J, with 11 bases between the two ends. Germline assignment: CDR1 MNHEY and CDR2 SVGAGI.

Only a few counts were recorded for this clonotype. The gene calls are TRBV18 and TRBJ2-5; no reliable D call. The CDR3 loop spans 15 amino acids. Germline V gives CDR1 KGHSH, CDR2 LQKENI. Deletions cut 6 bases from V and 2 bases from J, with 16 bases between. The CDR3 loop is CASSPTSAGQETQYF. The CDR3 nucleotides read TGTGCCAGCTCTCCTACGTCTGCCGGGCAAGAGACCCAGTACTTC.

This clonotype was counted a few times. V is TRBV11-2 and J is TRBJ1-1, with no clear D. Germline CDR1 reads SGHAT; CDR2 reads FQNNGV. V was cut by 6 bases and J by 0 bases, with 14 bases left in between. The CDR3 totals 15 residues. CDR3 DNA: TGTGCCAGCAGTCTTAATAGCGTCCTGAACACTGAAGCTTTCTTT. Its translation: CASSLNSVLNTEAFF.

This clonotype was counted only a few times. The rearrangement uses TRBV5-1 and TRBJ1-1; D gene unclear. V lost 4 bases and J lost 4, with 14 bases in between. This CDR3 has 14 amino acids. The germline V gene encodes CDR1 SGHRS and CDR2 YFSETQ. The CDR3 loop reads CASSPRGARTEAFF. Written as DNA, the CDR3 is TGCGCCAGCAGCCCACGGGGAGCGCGCACTGAAGCTTTCTTT.

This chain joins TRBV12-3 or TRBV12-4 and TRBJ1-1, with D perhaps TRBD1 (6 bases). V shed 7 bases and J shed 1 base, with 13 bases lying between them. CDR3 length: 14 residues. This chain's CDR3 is CASNHRARNTEAFF. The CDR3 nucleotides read TGTGCCAGCAATCACAGGGCCCGGAACACTGAAGCTTTCTTT.

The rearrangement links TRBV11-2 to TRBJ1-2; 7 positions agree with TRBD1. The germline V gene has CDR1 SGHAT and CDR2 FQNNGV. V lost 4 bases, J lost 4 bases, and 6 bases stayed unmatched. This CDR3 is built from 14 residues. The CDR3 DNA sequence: TGTGCCAGCAGCTCGACAGGGCCTATCTATGGCTACACCTTC. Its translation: CASSSTGPIYGYTF.

The CDR3 DNA follows: TGCGCCAGCAGCCTAAACGCCGGGACTAGCGTCGCAGATACGCAGTATTTT. Translation: CASSLNAGTSVADTQYF. The chain uses TRBV5-1 and TRBJ2-3; 10 bases align to TRBD2. The V and J ends lost 4 bases and 4 bases, in that order; junction bases with no gene match: 12. Per germline, CDR1 SGHRS and CDR2 YFSETQ. CDR3 length: 17 amino acids.

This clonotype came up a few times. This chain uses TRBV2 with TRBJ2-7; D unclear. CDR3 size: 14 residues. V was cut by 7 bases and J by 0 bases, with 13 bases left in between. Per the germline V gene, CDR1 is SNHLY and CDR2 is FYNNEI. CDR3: CASTPMGLSYEQYF. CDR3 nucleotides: TGTGCCAGCACCCCCATGGGTCTCTCCTACGAGCAGTACTTC.

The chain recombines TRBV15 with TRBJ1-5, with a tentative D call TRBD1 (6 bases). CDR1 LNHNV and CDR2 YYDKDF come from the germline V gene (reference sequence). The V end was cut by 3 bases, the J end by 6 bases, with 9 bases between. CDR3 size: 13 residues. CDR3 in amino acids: CATSRDSTQPQHF. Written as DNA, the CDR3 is TGTGCCACCAGCAGGGACAGTACTCAGCCCCAGCATTTT.

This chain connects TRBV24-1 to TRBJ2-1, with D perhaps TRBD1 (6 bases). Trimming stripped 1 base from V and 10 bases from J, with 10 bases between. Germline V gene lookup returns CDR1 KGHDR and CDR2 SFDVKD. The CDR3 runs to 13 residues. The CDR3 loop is CATSDFLDREQFF. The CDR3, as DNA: TGTGCCACCAGTGATTTCCTAGACAGGGAGCAGTTCTTC.

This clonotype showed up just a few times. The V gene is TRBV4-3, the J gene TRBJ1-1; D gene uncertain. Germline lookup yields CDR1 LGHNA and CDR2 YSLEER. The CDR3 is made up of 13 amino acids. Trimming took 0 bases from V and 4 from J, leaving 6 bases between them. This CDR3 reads CASSQDYGTEAFF. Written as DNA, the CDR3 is TGCGCCAGCAGCCAAGATTACGGCACTGAAGCTTTCTTT.

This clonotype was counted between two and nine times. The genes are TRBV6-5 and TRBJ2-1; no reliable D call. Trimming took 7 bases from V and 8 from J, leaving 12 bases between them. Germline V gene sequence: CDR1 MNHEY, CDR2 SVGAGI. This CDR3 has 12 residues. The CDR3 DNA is TGTGCCAGCAAAGACTCCGCCGATGAGCAGTTCTTC. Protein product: CASKDSADEQFF.